A selection of T cell receptor beta chains follows, all from one sample in a study of blood T cell repertoires in COVID-19. Assay used: immunoSEQ multiplex PCR; TCRdb lists only in-frame clones, some missing. The sample shows 75,000 to 100,000 clones, approximately 86% of them seen only once. Sequenced material: peripheral blood. The receptors derive from a woman aged 80 or over with acute or convalescent COVID-19. Both conserved end residues are part of each CDR3. The order of the fields is J gene, D gene, clone size, V gene, CDR3 DNA, CDR3 protein. A D gene is named only where the DNA matches it firmly. Not all rows give a size; the values are once, few, many and, for expanded clones, a class.

TRBJ2-5 TRBD2 NA TRBV4-1 TGCGCCAGCAGCCAGGGCCGGGGGGAAGAGACCCAGTACTTC CASSQGRGEETQYF
TRBJ2-1 TRBD1 NA TRBV29-1 TGCAGCGTGGGACAGGGCTCCTACAATGAGCAGTTCTTC CSVGQGSYNEQFF
TRBJ2-1 NA few TRBV2 TGTGCCAGCAGTGCCCTCAGGGATCTTGAGCAGTTCTTC CASSALRDLEQFF
TRBJ1-5 NA few TRBV2 TGTGCCAGCTCCCAGGGCGGGGTCAATCAGCCCCAGCATTTT CASSQGGVNQPQHF
TRBJ2-5 NA many TRBV5-1 TGCGCCAGCAGCTTGGACAGGTTGGAGACCCAGTACTTC CASSLDRLETQYF
TRBJ2-1 NA NA TRBV6-1 TGTGCCAGCAGTGAAGACAGGTTCTCCTACAATGAGCAGTTCTTC CASSEDRFSYNEQFF
TRBJ1-2 NA NA TRBV6-5 TGTGCCAGCAGGCCCAGCGGTCGGAACTATGGCTACACCTTC CASRPSGRNYGYTF
TRBJ2-2 NA once TRBV11-3 TGTGCCAGCAGCCTAGTACAGGGAACCGGGGAGCTGTTTTTT CASSLVQGTGELFF
TRBJ1-5 NA NA TRBV6-1 TGTGCCAGCAGTGAATCGGGATATAGCAATCAGCCCCAGCATTTT CASSESGYSNQPQHF
TRBJ2-7 TRBD2 NA TRBV5-1 TGCGCCAGCAGCCCGGTCGGGACTAGTAACGAGCAGTACTTC CASSPVGTSNEQYF